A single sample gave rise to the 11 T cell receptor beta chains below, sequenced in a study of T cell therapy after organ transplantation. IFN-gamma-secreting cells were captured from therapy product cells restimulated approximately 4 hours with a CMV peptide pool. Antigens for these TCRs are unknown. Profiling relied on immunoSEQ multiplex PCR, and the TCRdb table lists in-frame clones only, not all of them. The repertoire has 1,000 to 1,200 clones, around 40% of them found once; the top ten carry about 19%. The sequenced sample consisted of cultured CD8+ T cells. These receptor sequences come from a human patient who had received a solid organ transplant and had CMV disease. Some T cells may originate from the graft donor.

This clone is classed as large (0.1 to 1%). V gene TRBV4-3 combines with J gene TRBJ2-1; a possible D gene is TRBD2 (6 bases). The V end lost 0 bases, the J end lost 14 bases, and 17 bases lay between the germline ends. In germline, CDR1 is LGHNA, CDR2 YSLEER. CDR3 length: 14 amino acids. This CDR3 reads CASSQEGGMIGEFF. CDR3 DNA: TGCGCCAGCAGCCAAGAGGGGGGAATGATAGGAGAGTTCTTC.

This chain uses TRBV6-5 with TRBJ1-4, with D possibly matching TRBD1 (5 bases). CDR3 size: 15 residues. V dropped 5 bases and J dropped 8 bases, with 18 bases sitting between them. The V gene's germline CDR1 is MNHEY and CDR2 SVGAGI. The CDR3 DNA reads TGTGCCAGCAGTCCGAGGGACCAGATGGGAGAAAAACTGTTTTTT. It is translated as CASSPRDQMGEKLFF.

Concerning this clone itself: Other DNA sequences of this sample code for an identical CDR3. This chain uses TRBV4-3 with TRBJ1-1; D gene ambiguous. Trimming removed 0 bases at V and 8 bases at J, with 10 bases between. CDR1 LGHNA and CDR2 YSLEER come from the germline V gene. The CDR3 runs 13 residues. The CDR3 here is CASSQEAESEAFF. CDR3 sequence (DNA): TGCGCCAGCAGCCAAGAGGCGGAGAGCGAAGCTTTCTTT.

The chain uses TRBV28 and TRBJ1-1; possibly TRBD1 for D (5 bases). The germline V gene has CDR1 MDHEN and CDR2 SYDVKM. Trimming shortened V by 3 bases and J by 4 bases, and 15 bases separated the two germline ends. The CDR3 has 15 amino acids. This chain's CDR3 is CASSFADPGGTEAFF. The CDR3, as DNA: TGTGCCAGCAGTTTTGCCGATCCGGGGGGCACTGAAGCTTTCTTT.

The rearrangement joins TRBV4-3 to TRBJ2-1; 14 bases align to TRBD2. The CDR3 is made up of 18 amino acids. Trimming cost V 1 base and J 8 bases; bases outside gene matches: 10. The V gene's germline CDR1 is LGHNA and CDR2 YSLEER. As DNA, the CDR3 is TGCGCCAGCAGCCAAGGACTAGCGGGAGGGCCTTTCGACGATGAGCAGTTCTTC. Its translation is CASSQGLAGGPFDDEQFF.

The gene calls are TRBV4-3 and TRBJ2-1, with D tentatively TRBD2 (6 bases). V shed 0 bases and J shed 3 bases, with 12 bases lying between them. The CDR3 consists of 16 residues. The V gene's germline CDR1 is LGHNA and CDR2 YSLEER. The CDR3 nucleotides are TGCGCCAGCAGCCAAGATGACGGGAGTAACTACAATGAGCAGTTCTTC. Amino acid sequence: CASSQDDGSNYNEQFF.

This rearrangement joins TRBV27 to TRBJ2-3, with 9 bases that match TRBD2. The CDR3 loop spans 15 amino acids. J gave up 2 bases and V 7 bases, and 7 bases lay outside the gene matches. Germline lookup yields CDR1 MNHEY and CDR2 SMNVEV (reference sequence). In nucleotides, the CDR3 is TGTGCCAGCATTCCCCTAGCGGGAACCACAGATACGCAGTATTTT. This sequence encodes CASIPLAGTTDTQYF.

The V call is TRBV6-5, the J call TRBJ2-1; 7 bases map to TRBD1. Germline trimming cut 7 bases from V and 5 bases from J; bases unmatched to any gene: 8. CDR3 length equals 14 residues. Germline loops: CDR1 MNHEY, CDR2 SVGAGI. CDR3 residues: CASTQGDLDNEQFF. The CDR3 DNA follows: TGTGCCAGCACGCAGGGGGACCTGGACAATGAGCAGTTCTTC.

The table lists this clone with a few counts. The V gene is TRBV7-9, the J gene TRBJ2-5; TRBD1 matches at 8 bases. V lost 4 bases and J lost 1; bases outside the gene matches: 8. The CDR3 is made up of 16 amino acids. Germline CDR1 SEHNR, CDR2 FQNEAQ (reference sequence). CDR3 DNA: TGTGCCAGCAGCTCCCGAGACAGGGGATTCCAAGAGACCCAGTACTTC. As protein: CASSSRDRGFQETQYF.

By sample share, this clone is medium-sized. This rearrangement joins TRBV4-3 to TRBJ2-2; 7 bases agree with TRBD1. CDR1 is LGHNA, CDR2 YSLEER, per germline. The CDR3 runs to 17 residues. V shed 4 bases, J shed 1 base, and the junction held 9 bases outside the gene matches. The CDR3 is CASSPQWDRVNTGELFF. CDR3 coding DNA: TGCGCCAGCAGCCCACAGTGGGACAGAGTGAACACCGGGGAGCTGTTTTTT.

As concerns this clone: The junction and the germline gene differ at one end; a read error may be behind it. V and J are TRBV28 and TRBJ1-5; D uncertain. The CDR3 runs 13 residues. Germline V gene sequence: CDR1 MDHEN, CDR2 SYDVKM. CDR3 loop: CASSFGLNQLQHF. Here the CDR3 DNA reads TGTGCCAGCAGTTTCGGTCTGAATCAGCTCCAGCATTTT.